One sample yielded the 10 T cell receptor beta chains listed below, sequenced in a study of T-cell memory formation after mild COVID-19. MiXCR, applied by TCRdb to the 5' RACE reads, yields one record per CDR3 protein. The sample consists of 450,000 or so distinct CDR3 sequences, roughly 23% of them appearing once. Sequencing used PBMCs or a T cell subset sorted from them (not recorded which). These receptors were obtained from an adult woman who had mild COVID-19 (a few samples of this study predate the infection). Cell type and time point are not known.

This clonotype was observed a handful of times. The gene calls are TRBV24-1 and TRBJ1-1, with D maybe TRBD1 (6 bases). Trimming shortened V by 8 bases and J by 1 base, and 7 bases separated the two germline ends. CDR1 KGHDR and CDR2 SFDVKD come from the germline V gene. The CDR3 is 12 amino acids. The CDR3 DNA reads as TGTGCCACCAAAGGGGGGAACACTGAAGCTTTCTTT. Translation gives CATKGGNTEAFF.

This clonotype was found a few times. The V gene is TRBV5-1, the J gene TRBJ2-1; perhaps TRBD2 as D (6 bases). This CDR3 comprises 16 residues. Germline values: CDR1 SGHRS, CDR2 YFSETQ. Deletions cut 3 bases from V and 0 bases from J, with 13 bases between. The DNA for the CDR3 is TGCGCCAGCAGCTGGGGAGGCAGGGCCTCCTACAATGAGCAGTTCTTC. Translating gives CASSWGGRASYNEQFF.

The V call is TRBV4-1, the J call TRBJ2-7; TRBD2 is a possible D gene (6 bases). Germline lookup yields CDR1 MGHRA and CDR2 YSYEKL. The CDR3 loop spans 14 amino acids. Trimming cost V 2 bases and J 3 bases, with 11 bases left between them. Written as DNA, the CDR3 is TGCGCCAGCAGCCAAAGGGATAGCGGCTACGAGCAGTACTTC. Protein sequence: CASSQRDSGYEQYF.

This clonotype showed up just a few times. V usage is TRBV30 and J usage is TRBJ1-1; TRBD1 matches 8 bases. In germline, CDR1 is GTSNPN, CDR2 SVGIG (reference sequence). The CDR3 is 14 residues long. The trim removed 6 bases at V and 0 bases at J, leaving 6 bases unmatched. Here the CDR3 DNA reads TGTGCCTGCGATAGGACAGGGTTGAACACTGAAGCTTTCTTT. This codes for CACDRTGLNTEAFF.

This chain joins TRBV4-2 and TRBJ2-5, with a weak D call TRBD2 (5 bases). This CDR3 spans 17 amino acids. V lost 1 base and J 1 base, leaving 16 bases between the germline ends. CDR1 and CDR2 from the germline V gene are LGHNA and YNFKEQ. CDR3 residues: CASSQVGGGDFQETQYF. The CDR3 DNA is TGTGCCAGCAGCCAAGTAGGAGGAGGAGACTTCCAAGAGACCCAGTACTTC.

The V and J genes are TRBV7-9 and TRBJ2-1, with D hard to call. The CDR3 runs 14 residues. Germline-derived CDR1 and CDR2 are SEHNR and FQNEAQ (reference sequence). V dropped 5 bases and J dropped 11 bases, with 19 bases sitting between them. Here the CDR3 reads CASSPGRPGEKQFF. In nucleotides, the CDR3 is TGTGCCAGCAGCCCTGGAAGGCCCGGAGAGAAGCAGTTCTTC.

Only a few counts were recorded for this clonotype. The CDR3 nucleotides are TGTGCCAGCAGCCAAATAGGTGGTAATGAAAAACTGTTTTTT. This gives the protein CASSQIGGNEKLFF. The chain uses TRBV3-1 and TRBJ1-4; D ambiguous. Germline V lookup: CDR1 LGHDT, CDR2 YNNKEL (reference sequence). This CDR3 is built from 14 residues. Trimming took off 2 bases at V and 4 bases at J, with 8 bases between the two ends.

This clonotype was counted a few times. This chain links TRBV12-3 or TRBV12-4 with TRBJ1-4; D unresolved. The CDR3 loop spans 15 amino acids. Deletions cut 1 base from V and 4 bases from J, with 10 bases between. CDR3 in DNA: TGTGCCAGCAGTTTAGGACGGGCCTTTAATGAAAAACTGTTTTTT. Residues: CASSLGRAFNEKLFF.

Here the CDR3 reads CASSQRQGGPNEQFF. The CDR3 bases are TGTGCCAGCAGCCAACGACAGGGGGGCCCCAATGAGCAGTTCTTC. V usage is TRBV4-2 and J usage is TRBJ2-1; TRBD1 aligns across 9 bases. The germline V gene encodes CDR1 LGHNA and CDR2 YNFKEQ. This CDR3 spans 15 amino acids. After removal of 2 bases from V and 6 bases from J, the junction contained 5 bases not matched to a gene.

This clonotype was seen more than once but under ten times. V and J are TRBV6-2 or TRBV6-3 and TRBJ2-7, with 7 bases identical to TRBD2. J was trimmed by 7 bases and V by 2 bases; bases with no gene match: 14. This CDR3 contains 16 residues. Germline CDR1 and CDR2: MNHEY and SVGEGT. CDR3 sequence reads: CASSYQSGRAGEEQYF. The DNA for the CDR3 is TGTGCCAGCAGTTACCAATCTGGTCGGGCGGGAGAGGAGCAGTACTTC.